The sequence of this T cell receptor (beta chain) was determined in a study of CD8 T cells in Susac syndrome. 0.5 to 1 ug RNA was reverse transcribed with random hexamers. TCRdb called the immunoSEQ multiplex PCR reads again in MiXCR, with one record for every CDR3 protein. The sample includes about 85,000 distinct CDR3 sequences, around 95% seen only once; the top ten take 0.46%. Trimming took 8 bases from V and 1 from J, leaving 17 bases between them. Per the germline V gene, CDR1 is SNHLY and CDR2 is FYNNEI. The CDR3 consists of 15 residues. The source material was CD8+ T cells from PBMCs. This chain uses TRBV2 with TRBJ1-1; no clear D gene. The sequence derives from a human donor with Susac syndrome. The CDR3 nucleotides are TGTGCCAGCGTACACGGAGGACTGGAGAACACTGAAGCTTTCTTT. This encodes CASVHGGLENTEAFF.